The rows below give T cell receptor beta chains drawn from one sample of a study of shared clonotypes between healthy human individuals. Here immunoSEQ multiplex PCR was the method, and the copy in TCRdb shows in-frame clones only, minus some. The table shows some 2,500,000 clones, with over 85% occurring only once. The source material was naive CD4+ T cells from PBMCs. These TCRs come from a man younger than 30 in good health. Some clones in this sample may be carry-over from other donors' samples. The CDR3 runs from the conserved cysteine through the conserved F or W. D genes are given only for firm matches.

j_gene | len | v_gene | d_gene | CDR3nt | CDR3aa
TRBJ2-5 | 14 | TRBV5-1 | TRBD1 | TGCGCCAGCAGCTCAGGGGGTGGGGACGAGACCCAGTACTTC | CASSSGGGDETQYF
TRBJ2-2 | 14 | TRBV9 | TRBD2 | TGTGCCAGCAGCGGGACTAGCGACCCCGGGGAGCTGTTTTTT | CASSGTSDPGELFF
TRBJ2-7 | 14 | TRBV4-1 | NA | TGCGCCAGCAGCCAAACCAGATTGAGCTACGAGCAGTACTTC | CASSQTRLSYEQYF
TRBJ2-5 | 13 | TRBV5-6 | TRBD2 | TGTGCCAGCAGCATTGGACTAGCGGAGACCCAGTACTTC | CASSIGLAETQYF
TRBJ2-3 | 16 | TRBV7-2 | TRBD2 | TGTGCCAGCAGCCAAGGACTAGCACTACTTTCAGATACGCAGTATTTT | CASSQGLALLSDTQYF
TRBJ2-7 | 12 | TRBV6-5 | NA | TGTGCCAGCGTTTCACATTCCTACGAGCAGTACTTC | CASVSHSYEQYF
TRBJ2-5 | 15 | TRBV7-3 | TRBD1 | TGTGCCAGCAGCTTAAGGACAGGGGTATCAGAGACCCAGTACTTC | CASSLRTGVSETQYF
TRBJ2-7 | 14 | TRBV28 | TRBD2 | TGTGCCAGCAGTCGGACTAGCGGGATTTACGAGCAGTACTTC | CASSRTSGIYEQYF
TRBJ1-1 | 15 | TRBV29-1 | NA | TGCAGCGTTGGTTTTAGGTTGAGGATGAACACTGAAGCTTTCTTT | CSVGFRLRMNTEAFF
TRBJ2-7 | 14 | TRBV27 | TRBD2 | TGTGCCAGCAGTACCAAGCGGGGGCCCTACGAGCAGTACTTC | CASSTKRGPYEQYF
TRBJ2-1 | 14 | TRBV7-9 | NA | TGTGCCAGCTCGTCTCGTGGAGCGTACAATGAGCAGTTCTTC | CASSSRGAYNEQFF
TRBJ2-3 | 14 | TRBV6-4 | NA | TGTGCCAGCAGTCTCCAACTAAACACAGATACGCAGTATTTT | CASSLQLNTDTQYF
TRBJ2-1 | 14 | TRBV14 | TRBD2 | TGTGCCAGCAGCCGCGGGGGCTCCTACAATGAGCAGTTCTTC | CASSRGGSYNEQFF
TRBJ1-1 | 13 | TRBV7-3 | NA | TGTGCCAGCAGCTTAATGTCATTGACTGAAGCTTTCTTT | CASSLMSLTEAFF